A single sample gave rise to the 27 T cell receptor beta chains below, sequenced in a study of identical twins. Each CDR3 protein gets one entry after TCRdb re-called the 5' RACE reads with MiXCR. Here the sample spans roughly 1,500,000 distinct CDR3 sequences, under 35% being singletons. The specimen sequenced was cord blood. The origin of the receptors is a newborn girl in good health.

This clonotype was detected only a few times. This chain links TRBV20-1 with TRBJ2-3, with D possibly matching TRBD2 (5 bases). The CDR3 contains 13 residues. Looked up from germline, CDR1 is DFQATT and CDR2 is SNEGSKA (reference sequence). Trimming cost V 6 bases and J 1 base, with 11 bases left between them. CDR3 residues: CSATPRGTDTQYF. The CDR3 DNA sequence: TGCAGTGCGACCCCGCGGGGCACAGATACGCAGTATTTT.

This chain connects TRBV20-1 to TRBJ2-5; D gene uncertain. V gave up 3 bases and J gave up 11 bases, with 16 bases separating them. This CDR3 contains 12 residues. Germline CDR1 reads DFQATT; CDR2 reads SNEGSKA (reference sequence). The CDR3 sequence is CSASGRINEQYF. The CDR3 DNA reads TGCAGTGCTAGTGGGCGGATTAATGAGCAGTACTTC.

The chain carries TRBV5-1 and TRBJ2-3; TRBD2 aligns across 14 bases. Trimming took 3 bases from V and 3 from J; bases not matched to a gene: 6. Germline V CDR1 and CDR2: SGHRS, YFSETQ. The CDR3 extends over 17 amino acids. The CDR3: CASSSSTSGGATDTQYF. CDR3 in DNA: TGCGCCAGCAGCTCCTCGACTAGCGGGGGGGCAACAGATACGCAGTATTTT.

The chain links TRBV5-4 to TRBJ2-3; D may match TRBD1 or TRBD2 (5 bases each). Between the trimmed V and J ends, which lost 4 bases and 0 bases, there was a span of 18 bases. The germline CDR1 and CDR2 sequences are SGHNT and YYREEE (reference sequence). This CDR3 is 17 amino acids long. The CDR3 loop is CASSPSGTVRSTDTQYF. Here the CDR3 DNA reads TGTGCCAGCAGCCCCTCGGGGACCGTCCGTAGCACAGATACGCAGTATTTT.

The V call is TRBV7-9, the J call TRBJ2-1; 7 nucleotides agree with TRBD2. The V and J ends lost 2 bases and 10 bases, in that order; junction bases with no gene match: 5. Germline V lookup: CDR1 SEHNR, CDR2 FQNEAQ (reference sequence). The CDR3 spans 13 residues. The CDR3 nucleotides read TGTGCCAGCAGCTTAACCCCGACTAGCGAGCAGTTCTTC. This codes for CASSLTPTSEQFF.

This chain uses TRBV6-1 with TRBJ2-5; D possibly corresponds to TRBD1 (6 bases). The CDR3 spans 13 residues. Trimming took off 8 bases at V and 11 bases at J, with 21 bases between the two ends. CDR1 is MNHNS and CDR2 is SASEGT in the germline V gene. For the CDR3, the DNA is TGTGCCAGCCGCTTTGGACAGTACAATGAGCAGTACTTC. Translated: CASRFGQYNEQYF.

This clonotype showed up many times. The chain carries TRBV6-6 and TRBJ2-3; 7 bases are a match to TRBD2. The germline CDR1 and CDR2 sequences are MNHNY and SVGAGI (reference sequence). The trim removed 7 bases at V and 6 bases at J, leaving 7 bases unmatched. The CDR3 runs 13 residues. The CDR3 reads CASMGGVTDTQYF. The DNA of the CDR3 is TGTGCCAGCATGGGGGGGGTCACGGATACGCAGTATTTT.

This rearrangement joins TRBV20-1 to TRBJ2-3; a weak D match, TRBD1 (6 bases). CDR3 length: 14 amino acids. The germline V gene encodes CDR1 DFQATT and CDR2 SNEGSKA (reference sequence). V lost 3 bases and J 0 bases, leaving 10 bases between the germline ends. The CDR3 is CSASQGSSTDTQYF. CDR3 nucleotides: TGCAGTGCTAGCCAGGGGTCTAGCACAGATACGCAGTATTTT.

This clonotype was seen just once. The V and J genes are TRBV12-3 or TRBV12-4 and TRBJ2-1; D unresolved. The CDR3 is 12 residues long. Trimming removed 5 bases from V and 8 bases from J, with 10 bases in between. CDR3 DNA sequence: TGTGCCAGCAGTCGCATTGTCGATGAGCAGTTCTTC. Residues: CASSRIVDEQFF.

The chain combines TRBV9 with TRBJ1-4; 9 bases line up with TRBD1. The CDR3 contains 15 residues. Per the germline V gene, CDR1 is SGDLS and CDR2 is YYNGEE. J lost 7 bases, V lost 0 bases, and 4 bases had no gene match. CDR3: CASSVEGTGSEKLFF. CDR3 DNA: TGTGCCAGCAGCGTAGAGGGGACAGGGAGTGAAAAACTGTTTTTT.

The chain is built from TRBV28 and TRBJ1-2; the match to TRBD1 covers 7 bases. Germline lookup yields CDR1 MDHEN and CDR2 SYDVKM. The CDR3 spans 14 residues. J was trimmed by 2 bases and V by 6 bases; bases with no gene match: 6. The CDR3, as DNA: TGTGCCAGCAGGACGCCGGACAGGAACTATGGCTACACCTTC. Encoded protein: CASRTPDRNYGYTF.

This clonotype was observed a handful of times. The rearrangement uses TRBV10-3 and TRBJ1-5, with a weak D call TRBD1 (5 bases). The V and J ends lost 5 bases and 1 base respectively, with 12 bases between them. The CDR3 totals 15 residues. Germline CDR1 ENHRY, CDR2 SYGVKD. DNA of the CDR3: TGTGCCATCAGTCAGGCCGGGGGGAGCAATCAGCCCCAGCATTTT. It is translated as CAISQAGGSNQPQHF.

This clonotype was counted between two and nine times. The chain couples TRBV10-3 to TRBJ1-5; 7 bases line up with TRBD1. Germline V gene data show CDR1 as ENHRY and CDR2 as SYGVKD. This CDR3 is built from 14 residues. V gave up 4 bases and J gave up 3 bases; unmatched junction bases: 3. As DNA, the CDR3 is TGTGCCATCAGTGGGGACAGCGACAATCAGCCCCAGCATTTT. This codes for CAISGDSDNQPQHF.

This clonotype was found many times. The chain couples TRBV12-3 or TRBV12-4 to TRBJ2-1, with a tentative D call TRBD2 (5 bases). This CDR3 has 10 residues. The V and J ends lost 10 bases and 9 bases respectively, with 10 bases between them. The CDR3 DNA sequence: TGTGCCACCGGGGTAGGTGAGCAGTTCTTC. Translated, it gives CATGVGEQFF.

The V and J genes are TRBV15 and TRBJ2-5; possibly TRBD2 for D (6 bases). Germline CDR1 LNHNV, CDR2 YYDKDF (reference sequence). CDR3 length equals 14 residues. V was shortened by 0 bases and J by 4 bases, with 9 bases between the two germline ends. This CDR3 is CATSRDEGGETQYF. In nucleotides, the CDR3 is TGTGCCACCAGCAGAGATGAGGGAGGAGAGACCCAGTACTTC.

In this sample, this clonotype turned up many times. This chain joins TRBV12-3 or TRBV12-4 and TRBJ1-2; D uncertain. V was pared by 2 bases and J by 0 bases, with 7 bases between. The CDR3 contains 14 residues. This CDR3 reads CASSLPGANYGYTF. DNA for the CDR3: TGTGCCAGCAGTTTACCCGGGGCTAACTATGGCTACACCTTC.

This rearrangement joins TRBV12-3 or TRBV12-4 to TRBJ2-5; D is ambiguous. V lost 6 bases to trimming and J lost 7 bases, with 12 bases between them. This CDR3 region has 12 residues. The chain's CDR3 is CASSQRRWTQYF. The DNA of the CDR3 is TGTGCCAGCAGCCAACGTAGGTGGACCCAGTACTTC.

The chain has TRBV7-2 and TRBJ2-5; D remains ambiguous. The germline gives CDR1 SGHTA, CDR2 FQGNSA. The CDR3 has 12 residues. Trimming removed 3 bases at V and 11 bases at J, with 13 bases between. The CDR3 loop reads CASSFKFEEQYF. CDR3 bases: TGTGCCAGCAGCTTTAAGTTCGAAGAGCAGTACTTC. Full variable domain (outside the CDR3, taken from reference TRBV7-2 and TRBJ2-5): GAGVSQSPSNKVTEKGKDVELRCDPISGHTALYWYRQSLGQGLEFLIYFQGNSAPDKSGLPSDRFSAERTGGSVSTLTIQRTQQEDSAVYLCASSFKFEEQYFGPGTRLLVL.

The chain has TRBV4-2 and TRBJ2-1; D is possibly TRBD2 (5 bases). In germline, CDR1 is LGHNA, CDR2 YNFKEQ. V was clipped by 0 bases and J by 0 bases, with 21 bases between them. The CDR3 covers 20 residues. The CDR3 here is CASSQDSAPQRSSSYNEQFF. In DNA form, the CDR3 reads TGTGCCAGCAGCCAAGATTCGGCCCCCCAGCGGTCGAGCTCCTACAATGAGCAGTTCTTC.

This clonotype appeared a single time. This sequence joins TRBV28 and TRBJ2-3, with no clear D. The CDR3 totals 13 residues. The germline V gene encodes CDR1 MDHEN and CDR2 SYDVKM. V shed 2 bases and J shed 4 bases, with 7 bases lying between them. The CDR3 is CASSLNDADTQYF. In DNA form, the CDR3 reads TGTGCCAGCAGTTTAAACGATGCAGATACGCAGTATTTT.

The V call is TRBV2, the J call TRBJ2-7, with D perhaps matching TRBD1 (6 bases). The J call is uncertain, as TRBJ2-5 better fits the DNA end. CDR1 and CDR2 (germline): SNHLY, FYNNEI. The CDR3 is 13 residues long. The CDR3 loop is CASRGHQKETQYF. The CDR3 nucleotides are TGTGCCAGCAGGGGACACCAAAAAGAGACCCAGTACTTC.

This chain links TRBV20-1 with TRBJ2-1; D gene uncertain. Germline CDR1 is DFQATT and CDR2 is SNEGSKA (reference sequence). The CDR3 is 13 residues long. V shed 2 bases and J shed 2 bases, with 7 bases lying between them. The CDR3 spells CSARKYTYNEQFF. The DNA for the CDR3 is TGCAGTGCTAGAAAGTACACCTACAATGAGCAGTTCTTC.

Turning to this clonotype: Relative to the germline gene, one junction end is altered; a read error may explain this. DNA of the CDR3: TGTGCCACCAGCGGAGAACTGATTTGGCGGGACAGGGGCAACTATGGCTACACCTTC. Its translation is CATSGELIWRDRGNYGYTF. The gene calls are TRBV15 and TRBJ1-2; 10 nucleotides align to TRBD1. The CDR3 runs to 19 residues. CDR1 is LNHNV and CDR2 is YYDKDF in the germline V gene (reference sequence).

This clonotype has just a few counts. The chain recombines TRBV29-1 with TRBJ1-1; D unclear. V gave up 4 bases and J gave up 4 bases, with 19 bases separating them. CDR3 length: 15 residues. Germline-derived CDR1 and CDR2 are SQVTM and ANQGSEA. CDR3 DNA sequence: TGCAGCGTTGTCTTTTCTGCGGGCAGCCTCACTGAAGCTTTCTTT. Its translation is CSVVFSAGSLTEAFF.

This clonotype occurred a few times. V gene TRBV3-1 combines with J gene TRBJ2-1; 8 bases map to TRBD2. From germline, CDR1 is LGHDT and CDR2 YNNKEL (reference sequence). The CDR3 is 15 amino acids. Trimming removed 4 bases from V and 6 bases from J; junction bases left unmatched: 8. CDR3 nucleotide sequence: TGTGCCAGCAGCCGGACTAGCCTCGCGCTCAATGAGCAGTTCTTC. It yields the protein CASSRTSLALNEQFF.

The chain links TRBV29-1 to TRBJ2-3; no clear D. Trimming took off 6 bases at V and 5 bases at J, with 12 bases between the two ends. The length of the CDR3 is 12 residues. Germline lookup yields CDR1 SQVTM and CDR2 ANQGSEA. CDR3 coding DNA: TGCAGCGTAGCCCCCTTTTTAGATACGCAGTATTTT. This gives the protein CSVAPFLDTQYF.

J is TRBJ1-6 and V is TRBV4-2; D not certain. Trimming cost V 2 bases and J 4 bases, with 6 bases left between them. CDR3 length equals 14 residues. Per the germline V gene, CDR1 is LGHNA and CDR2 is YNFKEQ. The CDR3 is CASSQPGYNSPLHF. CDR3 sequence (DNA): TGTGCCAGCAGCCAACCGGGTTATAATTCACCCCTCCACTTT.